This TCR beta chain derives from a study of Ad26.COV2.S vaccination and SARS-CoV-2 variants. Losses at the gene ends were 3 bases for V and 2 bases for J; bases not matched to a gene: 3. The CDR3 spans 14 residues. The germline V gene encodes CDR1 KGHSH and CDR2 LQKENI. Treatment here: about 20 received Ad26.COV2.S at low or high dose, single or two shots; roughly 5 received placebo; per-sample allocation not given. Sampling was performed 63 days after the first vaccine or placebo injection. About this clone itself: Antigen: not known. The sample has other DNA sequences that encode this CDR3 too.

Using immunoSEQ multiplex PCR, the repertoire was profiled, and TCRdb retains in-frame clones only, with some absent. The table shows 300,000 to 350,000 clones, with roughly 91% occurring only once. Findings and caveats of the study: The TCR breadth and depth analyses may have produced an underestimate of total T cell responses.

The sequence derives from a person between 18 and 60 years old who received the Ad26.COV2.S COVID-19 vaccine or a placebo. The rearrangement joins TRBV18 to TRBJ1-2; 7 positions agree with TRBD1. The source was peripheral blood, collected in a trial of Ad26.COV2.S vaccine versus placebo. CDR3 sequence (DNA): TGTGCCAGCTCACCGGGGACAGCGAACTATGGCTACACCTTC. The encoded protein is CASSPGTANYGYTF. Variable domain in full (rest from reference TRBV18 and TRBJ1-2): NAGVMQNPRHLVRRRGQEARLRCSPMKGHSHVYWYRQLPEEGLKFMVYLQKENIIDESGMPKERFSAEFPKEGPSILRIQQVVRGDSAAYFCASSPGTANYGYTFGSGTRLTVV.